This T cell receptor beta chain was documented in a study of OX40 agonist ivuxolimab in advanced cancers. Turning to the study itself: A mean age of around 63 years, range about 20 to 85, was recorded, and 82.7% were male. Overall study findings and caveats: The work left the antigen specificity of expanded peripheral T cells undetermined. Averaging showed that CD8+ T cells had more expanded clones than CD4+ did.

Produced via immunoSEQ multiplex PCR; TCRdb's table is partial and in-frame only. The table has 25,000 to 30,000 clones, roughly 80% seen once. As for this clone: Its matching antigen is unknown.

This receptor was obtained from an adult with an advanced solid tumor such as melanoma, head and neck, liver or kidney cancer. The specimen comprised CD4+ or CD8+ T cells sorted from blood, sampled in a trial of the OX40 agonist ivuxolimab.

CDR3 region: CASSFGTGAYEQYF. The CDR3 nucleotides are TGTGCCAGCAGTTTTGGGACAGGAGCCTACGAGCAGTACTTC. This chain connects TRBV27 to TRBJ2-7; 8 bases are a match to TRBD1. The germline V gene encodes CDR1 MNHEY and CDR2 SMNVEV (reference sequence). The length of the CDR3 is 14 residues. Unmatched junction bases numbered 3, after V lost 3 bases and J lost 2 bases.